Listed here are 25 T cell receptor beta chains from one sample, sequenced in a study of blood T cells in healthy people across ages. Using a J-beta primer mix together with a sample-barcoded 5' primer, a second PCR was run for roughly 6 to 12 cycles. TCRdb ran MiXCR on the 5' RACE reads and lists one entry per CDR3 protein. The sample includes 1.5 million to 2 million distinct CDR3 sequences, roughly 30% of them seen just once. Sample: blood. The receptors shown here come from a woman aged 25 to 39 in good health.

The J gene is TRBJ1-5, the V gene TRBV9; 12 bases agree with TRBD1. Unmatched junction bases numbered 9, after V lost 3 bases and J lost 2 bases. CDR3 length: 18 amino acids. In germline, CDR1 is SGDLS, CDR2 YYNGEE. The CDR3 DNA follows: TGTGCCAGCAGCGCGGGGGACAGGGGGCCGGGGGGCAATCAGCCCCAGCATTTT. Its translation is CASSAGDRGPGGNQPQHF.

Ten or more counts support this clonotype. This chain links TRBV7-2 with TRBJ2-4; D is tentatively TRBD1 or TRBD2 (5 bases each). This CDR3 region has 14 residues. Germline lookup yields CDR1 SGHTA and CDR2 FQGNSA. Trimming pared 3 bases from V and 8 bases from J, leaving 14 bases between. CDR3 in amino acids: CASSLLAVGDIQYF. The CDR3 DNA reads as TGTGCCAGCAGCTTGCTAGCCGTGGGGGACATTCAGTACTTC.

To note about this clonotype: Given a much more abundant clone one base away, this may be a read error. The chain has TRBV14 and TRBJ2-7, with D unclear. The J call may be faulty, since TRBJ2-5 better matches the DNA end. Germline V gene sequence: CDR1 SGHDN, CDR2 FVKESK. CDR3 size: 13 residues. The DNA for the CDR3 is TGTGCCAGCAGCCAATTAGTACAAGGGACCCAGTACTTC. It codes for CASSQLVQGTQYF.

This clonotype was seen many times. The CDR3 DNA sequence: TGCAGCGTCCTTAGATTGGATACGCAGTATTTT. Residues: CSVLRLDTQYF. V gene TRBV29-1 combines with J gene TRBJ2-3; no clear D gene. V shed 6 bases and J shed 6 bases, with 10 bases lying between them. This CDR3 is built from 11 residues. The V gene's germline CDR1 is SQVTM and CDR2 ANQGSEA.

The CDR3: CASSSDLARAYEQYF. The CDR3 coding sequence is TGTGCCAGCAGCTCCGATCTAGCTCGGGCCTACGAGCAGTACTTC. V gene TRBV11-2 combines with J gene TRBJ2-7; possibly TRBD2 for D (5 bases). V was clipped by 4 bases and J by 2 bases, with 15 bases between them. The CDR3 has 15 amino acids. Germline V lookup: CDR1 SGHAT, CDR2 FQNNGV.

This clonotype was seen only a few times. The rearrangement links TRBV29-1 to TRBJ1-2, with D possibly being TRBD1 (5 bases). CDR1 is SQVTM, CDR2 ANQGSEA, per germline. There are 12 residues in the CDR3. Trimming removed 5 bases at V and 8 bases at J, with 15 bases between. The CDR3 region has the DNA TGCAGCGTTATAGTCGGGGGAGAGGGCTACACCTTC. This gives the protein CSVIVGGEGYTF.

This clonotype was recorded at least ten times. The genes are TRBV5-1 and TRBJ2-5, with 12 bases aligning to TRBD2. V was clipped by 5 bases and J by 4 bases; unmatched bases: 6. CDR3 length: 15 residues. The germline V gene has CDR1 SGHRS and CDR2 YFSETQ. The CDR3 is CASSGGLAGGETQYF. CDR3 DNA: TGCGCCAGCAGTGGGGGACTAGCGGGCGGAGAGACCCAGTACTTC.

The chain links TRBV7-9 to TRBJ2-1; 13 positions match TRBD2. Germline values: CDR1 SEHNR, CDR2 FQNEAQ (reference sequence). The CDR3 has 15 residues. V trimming: 8 bases; J trimming: 6 bases; junction bases outside the gene matches: 7. CDR3 sequence reads: CASQGLAGLVNEQFF. The CDR3 DNA sequence: TGTGCCAGCCAGGGACTAGCGGGACTTGTCAATGAGCAGTTCTTC.

Details on this clonotype: An end of the junction differs from the germline gene, which may be a read error. This rearrangement joins TRBV5-1 to TRBJ1-4; D is undetermined. The CDR3 contains 17 residues. In germline, CDR1 is SGHRS, CDR2 YFSETQ. CDR3 protein: CTSSLDGPSTRRGKLFF. CDR3 nucleotides: TGCACCAGCAGCTTGGATGGGCCGAGCACCCGTCGGGGTAAACTGTTTTTT.

CDR3 nucleotides: TGTGCCAGCCGCAGCGGGGACCGGGAGCTGTTTTTT. Translated, it gives CASRSGDRELFF. The rearrangement uses TRBV6-1 and TRBJ2-2, with 7 bases fitting TRBD2. This CDR3 region has 12 residues. The V and J ends lost 8 bases and 9 bases, in that order; junction bases with no gene match: 6. Looked up from germline, CDR1 is MNHNS and CDR2 is SASEGT.

This clonotype was seen a few times. The chain combines TRBV28 with TRBJ1-2; D is perhaps TRBD1 (6 bases). V lost 7 bases, J lost 2 bases, and 23 bases lay in between. The CDR3 extends over 17 amino acids. CDR1 is MDHEN, CDR2 SYDVKM, per germline. DNA of the CDR3: TGTGCCAGCACCGACACCACGGGGGGCAGGTACAACTATGGCTACACCTTC. This sequence encodes CASTDTTGGRYNYGYTF.

This clonotype was seen a few times. This sequence joins TRBV12-3 or TRBV12-4 and TRBJ2-4; D is undetermined. The CDR3 runs to 15 residues. V was cut by 5 bases and J by 1 base, with 12 bases left in between. The CDR3 DNA follows: TGTGCCAGCAGTGTCCTTGTGTCGGCCAAAAACATTCAGTACTTC. As protein: CASSVLVSAKNIQYF.

This rearrangement joins TRBV27 to TRBJ2-7; perhaps D is TRBD1 or TRBD2 (7 bases each). Trimming cost V 7 bases and J 4 bases, with 20 bases left between them. This CDR3 has 15 residues. Germline V lookup: CDR1 MNHEY, CDR2 SMNVEV (reference sequence). For the CDR3, the DNA is TGTGCCAGCATTACAAAACGACAGGGAGGGTACGAGCAGTACTTC. This codes for CASITKRQGGYEQYF.

This clonotype was seen a handful of times. A read error may produce the germline difference seen at one junction end. This chain connects TRBV20-1 to TRBJ1-6; D might be TRBD1 (6 bases). Germline values: CDR1 DFQATT, CDR2 SNEGSKA (reference sequence). The CDR3 runs 15 residues. CDR3 sequence reads: CSAMDRGGNNSLLHF. The CDR3 coding sequence is TGCAGTGCTATGGATCGTGGGGGCAATAATTCACTCCTCCACTTT.

This chain links TRBV5-5 with TRBJ1-1, with D perhaps TRBD1 (5 bases). This CDR3 has 14 residues. The germline V gene encodes CDR1 SGHKS and CDR2 YYEKEE (reference sequence). V shed 3 bases and J shed 5 bases, with 14 bases lying between them. The CDR3 sequence: CASSWGYGGTEAFF. As DNA, the CDR3 is TGTGCCAGCAGCTGGGGTTACGGGGGGACTGAAGCTTTCTTT.

This clonotype was found many times. The chain carries TRBV7-2 and TRBJ2-7, with 7 nucleotides matching TRBD1. Trimming took 5 bases from V and 5 from J; bases not matched to a gene: 9. This CDR3 is built from 14 residues. Germline assignment: CDR1 SGHTA and CDR2 FQGNSA. This CDR3 reads CASSQQQGVNEQYF. CDR3 in DNA: TGTGCCAGCAGCCAGCAGCAGGGGGTAAACGAGCAGTACTTC.

The chain carries TRBV20-1 and TRBJ1-2, with 9 bases that match TRBD1. This CDR3 comprises 14 residues. Losses at the gene ends were 0 bases for V and 7 bases for J; bases not matched to a gene: 6. Germline V gene sequence: CDR1 DFQATT, CDR2 SNEGSKA (reference sequence). The CDR3 region has the DNA TGCAGTGCTAGAGATCCCACACAGGGGGCTGGCTACACCTTC. Its translation is CSARDPTQGAGYTF.

This clonotype was observed at least ten times. This rearrangement joins TRBV29-1 to TRBJ2-7; 11 bases are a match to TRBD2. The J segment lost 2 bases and the V segment lost 7 bases, leaving 4 bases of the junction unmatched. Per germline, CDR1 SQVTM and CDR2 ANQGSEA. The CDR3 has 13 residues. The chain's CDR3 is CSGLAGGTYEQYF. For the CDR3, the DNA is TGCAGCGGATTAGCGGGAGGGACCTACGAGCAGTACTTC.

V gene TRBV12-3 or TRBV12-4 combines with J gene TRBJ1-5, with TRBD1 matching 8 bases. The trim removed 7 bases at V and 2 bases at J, leaving 13 bases unmatched. This CDR3 is built from 17 residues. In DNA, the CDR3 is TGTGCCAGCAACCCGGACAGGGCCCCCGTGGGCAATCAGCCCCAGCATTTT. Its protein is CASNPDRAPVGNQPQHF.

This clonotype occurred a few times. The gene calls are TRBV18 and TRBJ2-4, with D possibly being TRBD2 (5 bases). Trimming pared 1 base from V and 0 bases from J, leaving 13 bases between. The CDR3 has 17 amino acids. CDR1 KGHSH and CDR2 LQKENI come from the germline V gene. The CDR3 coding sequence is TGTGCCAGCTCACCACTACCTCCCCGGGGAGCCAAAAACATTCAGTACTTC. Translating it yields CASSPLPPRGAKNIQYF.

This clonotype has a count of ten or more. This chain uses TRBV9 with TRBJ1-2; 8 bases align to TRBD1. V trimming: 3 bases; J trimming: 2 bases; junction bases outside the gene matches: 6. Germline CDR1 is SGDLS and CDR2 is YYNGEE. The CDR3 loop spans 15 amino acids. The CDR3 DNA follows: TGTGCCAGCAGCGCCCTGGACAGGGTCAACTATGGCTACACCTTC. Protein: CASSALDRVNYGYTF.

This chain connects TRBV27 to TRBJ1-2; TRBD1 might be the D (5 bases). The CDR3 extends over 15 amino acids. Trimming shortened V by 0 bases and J by 5 bases, and 13 bases separated the two germline ends. The germline gives CDR1 MNHEY, CDR2 SMNVEV (reference sequence). Written as DNA, the CDR3 is TGTGCCAGCAGTTTATCGCTTCAGGGAATGTATGGCTACACCTTC. It is translated as CASSLSLQGMYGYTF.

This clonotype has a single count. Since a much larger clone is just one base distant, this may be a read error. This chain's CDR3 is CASSLIRANHNEQFF. CDR3 nucleotide sequence: TGTGCCAGCAGCTTAATTAGGGCTAACCACAATGAGCAGTTCTTC. The chain uses TRBV7-9 and TRBJ2-1, with no clear D. The ends were cut back, 2 bases at V and 5 bases at J, with 13 bases in the middle. CDR3 length: 15 amino acids. Germline CDR1 SEHNR, CDR2 FQNEAQ (reference sequence).

This chain connects TRBV5-3 to TRBJ2-4, with D tentatively TRBD2 (5 bases). The DNA matches TRBJ2-7 better at its end, which makes the J call doubtful. TRBV5-3 qualifies as an ORF whose function is uncertain. The CDR3 covers 15 residues. Here the CDR3 reads CARSLGTGYSYEQYF. The CDR3 bases are TGTGCCAGAAGCTTGGGGACTGGCTACTCCTACGAGCAGTACTTC.

This rearrangement joins TRBV11-2 to TRBJ2-1; D is undetermined. Per the germline V gene, CDR1 is SGHAT and CDR2 is FQNNGV. The CDR3 consists of 15 residues. Trimming took 1 base from V and 1 from J, leaving 8 bases between them. The CDR3 nucleotides are TGTGCCAGCAGCTTAGTCACGCTATCCTACAATGAGCAGTTCTTC. Translated, it gives CASSLVTLSYNEQFF.